This T cell receptor (beta chain) was captured by sequencing in a study of blood T cell repertoires in COVID-19 (dated by TCRdb to between 2020 and 2021). About the full investigation: Collaborator samples came from the United States, Italy and Spain and covered acute and convalescent phases of COVID-19. HLA class I and class II types, where available, came from metadata supplied by the sample provider rather than from assay-based typing. Samples came from the ongoing ImmuneRACE study (first 160 participants) plus 1,254 subjects from 6 global collaborators. The prospective study material was composed of cDNA or gDNA derived from T cells, B-cell-depleted T cells, or PBMCs. A freely available public database, intended as a resource for researchers studying the immune response to SARS-CoV-2, is where the repertoires were released. Deeply sampled blood TCRbeta repertoires from subjects exposed to, actively infected with, or recovered from COVID-19 were included in the dataset. Nearly every sample came with metadata listing a de-identified subject ID, COVID-19 status, age in years and sex.

Per the germline V gene, LGHNA is the CDR1 and YSLEER is the CDR2. The V and J ends are trimmed by 0 bases and 2 bases, leaving 11 bases between them. From the cysteine through the phenylalanine, the CDR3 covers 16 amino acids. Only the CDR3 portion is preserved as DNA: 48 bases, with reading frame beginning at the first base. Collaborating institutions collected whole blood in K2EDTA tubes following their own protocols. For TCRbeta analysis, collaborators shipped samples as frozen whole blood, isolated PBMCs, or DNA extracted from either of those sample types. The immunoSEQ Assay, a bias-controlled multiplex PCR, was used to amplify TCRbeta CDR3 regions from genomic DNA. Regarding the original processing steps: Within the assay, amplification of reference gene primers was used to estimate how many nucleated cells each sample contained. To quantify the absolute abundance of each unique TCRbeta CDR3 rearrangement, sequence reads were collapsed and filtered. For each sample, productive Simpson clonality was calculated as the square root of Simpson's diversity index across productive rearrangements. TCRdb retrieved this table from immuneACCESS and kept in-frame rearrangements only. Not all clones are present; in checked studies, unresolved V genes account for under half, and no reason is known for the remainder. The DNA gave D and trimming, while V, J and clone size come from that table. The sample table shows roughly 87,000 clones, and about four fifths are seen once. The ten largest clonotypes hold 17% of the sample.

Paper-wide results and their limitations: The amount of clinical and demographic metadata varied by source and participant and was provided uncurated.

A remark on this clone: No antigen is known for it. No quality values exist for individual bases; no much larger clone is one base distant.

The source material was peripheral blood. In this chain, TRBV4-3 is recombined with TRBJ1-5, with no confidently assigned D gene. The TCR sequence derives from a woman aged 60-75 years with acute or convalescent COVID-19. This receptor has the CDR3 CASSQDMRSGNQPQHF. In nucleotides, the sequence is TGCGCCAGCAGCCAAGATATGAGGTCAGGCAATCAGCCCCAGCATTTT.